Presented here are 31 T cell receptor beta chains from one specimen sequenced in a study of blood T cell repertoires in COVID-19. Profiling relied on immunoSEQ multiplex PCR, and the TCRdb table lists in-frame clones only, not all of them. The top ten clones hold 13% of a sample with around 160,000 clones, approximately 88% of them seen once. The material sequenced was PBMCs or T cells enriched from blood (not recorded which). The receptor source for this set is an older woman who had recovered from COVID-19.

J is TRBJ1-2 and V is TRBV28, with 7 bases fitting TRBD1. Germline CDR1 reads MDHEN; CDR2 reads SYDVKM. This CDR3 region has 15 residues. V shed 7 bases, J shed 7 bases, and the junction held 15 bases outside the gene matches. Here the CDR3 DNA reads TGTGCCAGCACCCTGACGCAAGGGGGCGTAAGTGGCTACACCTTC. As protein: CASTLTQGGVSGYTF.

The rearrangement joins TRBV5-5 to TRBJ2-2; 8 bases map to TRBD2. CDR1 is SGHKS, CDR2 YYEKEE, per germline (reference sequence). The V gene end was trimmed by 1 base and the J gene end by 1 base; junction bases not matched to a gene: 3. The CDR3 has 16 amino acids. The CDR3 loop is CASSLSGGQNTGELFF. The CDR3 nucleotides are TGTGCCAGCAGCTTGTCGGGGGGGCAGAACACCGGGGAGCTGTTTTTT.

This chain joins TRBV5-1 and TRBJ2-3; D ambiguous. CDR3 length equals 15 residues. Trimming removed 7 bases at V and 8 bases at J, with 23 bases between. Germline V gene data show CDR1 as SGHRS and CDR2 as YFSETQ. The CDR3 loop is CASRPLSSSLRTQYF. DNA of the CDR3: TGCGCCAGCCGCCCCTTAAGCTCAAGCCTCCGTACGCAGTATTTT.

This clone has only one observation. The chain is built from TRBV28 and TRBJ1-2; tentatively, D is TRBD1 (5 bases). Germline V gene lookup returns CDR1 MDHEN and CDR2 SYDVKM. Deletions cut 5 bases from V and 8 bases from J, with 21 bases between. The CDR3 sequence is 15 residues long. CDR3 protein: CASSPPVGGSRGYTF. The DNA of the CDR3 is TGTGCCAGCAGTCCCCCGGTTGGGGGGAGTCGCGGCTACACCTTC.

This clone was detected once. The CDR3 region is CAWAGKSNQPQHF. In DNA form, the CDR3 reads TGTGCCTGGGCAGGGAAGAGCAATCAGCCCCAGCATTTT. The gene calls are TRBV30 and TRBJ1-5, with a tentative D call TRBD1 (5 bases). Between the trimmed V and J ends, which lost 5 bases and 1 base, there was a span of 9 bases. The CDR3 sequence is 13 residues long. Germline V CDR1 and CDR2: GTSNPN, SVGIG (reference sequence).

This clone turned up a few times. The chain has TRBV18 and TRBJ1-5; D gene uncertain. This CDR3 has 13 residues. Germline CDR1 KGHSH, CDR2 LQKENI. V was clipped by 3 bases and J by 3 bases, with 6 bases between them. The CDR3 reads CASSPADNQPQHF. CDR3 sequence (DNA): TGTGCCAGCTCACCCGCGGACAATCAGCCCCAGCATTTT. Full variable domain (outside the CDR3, taken from reference TRBV18 and TRBJ1-5): NAGVMQNPRHLVRRRGQEARLRCSPMKGHSHVYWYRQLPEEGLKFMVYLQKENIIDESGMPKERFSAEFPKEGPSILRIQQVVRGDSAAYFCASSPADNQPQHFGDGTRLSIL.

This sequence joins TRBV5-6 and TRBJ1-1, with 7 nucleotides matching TRBD1. The germline V gene has CDR1 SGHDT and CDR2 YYEEEE. The CDR3 has 12 amino acids. V was pared by 6 bases and J by 9 bases, with 8 bases of the junction left unmatched. In DNA form, the CDR3 reads TGTGCCAGCACCCTGGGACAGTCCCAAGCTTTCTTT. Protein: CASTLGQSQAFF.

This rearrangement joins TRBV6-5 to TRBJ2-7; 9 positions agree with TRBD1. Germline-derived CDR1 and CDR2 are MNHEY and SVGAGI. CDR3 length: 16 residues. Germline trimming cut 2 bases from V and 2 bases from J; bases unmatched to any gene: 7. CDR3 coding DNA: TGTGCCAGCAGTTACAATATCGGGACAGGGACCTACGAGCAGTACTTC. It translates to CASSYNIGTGTYEQYF.

This chain uses TRBV27 with TRBJ1-3, with 8 nucleotides matching TRBD1. The CDR3 length is 18 residues. Unmatched junction bases numbered 13, after V lost 6 bases and J lost 0 bases. CDR1 and CDR2 from the germline V gene are MNHEY and SMNVEV (reference sequence). The DNA of the CDR3 is TGTGCCAGCAGACCGGGACAGGTTGGTCCGGGCTCTGGAAACACCATATATTTT. Amino acid sequence: CASRPGQVGPGSGNTIYF.

The V and J genes are TRBV30 and TRBJ2-2; TRBD2 might be the D (5 bases). V was cut by 0 bases and J by 7 bases, with 18 bases left in between. This CDR3 spans 16 amino acids. Germline lookup yields CDR1 GTSNPN and CDR2 SVGIG (reference sequence). The CDR3 protein is CAWSVRLQLRGGELFF. DNA for the CDR3: TGTGCCTGGAGTGTTAGGCTCCAACTCCGGGGCGGGGAGCTGTTTTTT.

The chain employs TRBV5-1 and TRBJ2-3, with D maybe TRBD2 (6 bases). CDR1 and CDR2 (germline): SGHRS, YFSETQ. V was clipped by 4 bases and J by 2 bases, with 11 bases between them. This CDR3 is 14 amino acids long. The CDR3 bases are TGCGCCAGCAGCACTGGGGGGAACACAGATACGCAGTATTTT. This gives the protein CASSTGGNTDTQYF.

The CDR3 nucleotides are TGCGCCAGCAGTCATGGACGGGGTGGCAGCCTAGGACAAGAGACCCAGTACTTC. As protein: CASSHGRGGSLGQETQYF. V gene TRBV5-1 combines with J gene TRBJ2-5, with D possibly matching TRBD2 (5 bases). This CDR3 is 18 amino acids long. Germline CDR1 reads SGHRS; CDR2 reads YFSETQ. V shed 5 bases and J shed 2 bases, with 25 bases lying between them. The full variable domain, rest sourced from reference TRBV5-1 and TRBJ2-5, is KAGVTQTPRYLIKTRGQQVTLSCSPISGHRSVSWYQQTPGQGLQFLFEYFSETQRNKGNFPGRFSGRQFSNSRSEMNVSTLELGDSALYLCASSHGRGGSLGQETQYFGPGTRLLVL.

The rearrangement joins TRBV18 to TRBJ2-5, with D maybe TRBD1 (6 bases). CDR3 size: 15 residues. Deletions cut 2 bases from V and 3 bases from J, with 13 bases between. The germline CDR1 and CDR2 sequences are KGHSH and LQKENI. CDR3 nucleotides: TGTGCCAGCTCACCAACTATAAGGACAGAAGAGACCCAGTACTTC. The encoded protein is CASSPTIRTEETQYF.

The rearrangement links TRBV2 to TRBJ1-5; 8 bases line up with TRBD1. Germline CDR1 is SNHLY and CDR2 is FYNNEI. This CDR3 is 15 amino acids long. V shed 4 bases, J shed 6 bases, and the junction held 8 bases outside the gene matches. CDR3 loop: CASSGVDRGRQPQHF. The CDR3 bases are TGTGCCAGCAGTGGAGTCGACAGGGGCCGTCAGCCCCAGCATTTT. The whole variable domain, remainder taken from reference TRBV2 and TRBJ1-5, is EPEVTQTPSHQVTQMGQEVILRCVPISNHLYFYWYRQILGQKVEFLVSFYNNEISEKSEIFDDQFSVERPDGSNFTLKIRSTKLEDSAMYFCASSGVDRGRQPQHFGDGTRLSIL.

The rearrangement uses TRBV6-5 and TRBJ1-6; D is possibly TRBD1 (6 bases). V shed 8 bases and J shed 7 bases, with 18 bases lying between them. The CDR3 spans 15 residues. Per germline, CDR1 MNHEY and CDR2 SVGAGI. CDR3 coding DNA: TGTGCCAGCGCGTGGGGGACACCCTTAAATTCACCCCTCCACTTT. Its protein product is CASAWGTPLNSPLHF.

This clone was counted between two and nine times. The V call is TRBV27, the J call TRBJ1-5, with a possible D match to TRBD1 (6 bases). V dropped 7 bases and J dropped 4 bases, with 17 bases sitting between them. The CDR3 runs to 15 residues. Per germline, CDR1 MNHEY and CDR2 SMNVEV (reference sequence). The CDR3 nucleotides are TGTGCCAGCACCTCAAAGTATAGGGGGAATCAGCCCCAGCATTTT. Encoded protein: CASTSKYRGNQPQHF.

V usage is TRBV19 and J usage is TRBJ1-6, with D tentatively TRBD1 (5 bases). Between the trimmed V and J ends, which lost 5 bases and 7 bases, there was a span of 12 bases. This CDR3 comprises 14 residues. Germline V CDR1 and CDR2: LNHDA, SQIVND (reference sequence). The DNA of the CDR3 is TGTGCCAGTAGTTTGAACCAGGGAAATTCACCCCTCCACTTT. This codes for CASSLNQGNSPLHF.

In regard to this clone: Its ends do not fully match the called genes, so a read error is possible. J is TRBJ1-6 and V is TRBV4-1, with D perhaps TRBD1 (6 bases). The CDR3 consists of 16 residues. Germline V gives CDR1 MGHRA, CDR2 YSYEKL. CDR3 sequence: CASRQVGRGPASPLHF. CDR3 nucleotide sequence: TGCGCCAGCAGACAAGTAGGCAGGGGCCCGGCTTCACCCCTCCACTTT.

This clone was seen only once. The chain combines TRBV6-5 with TRBJ1-2; D call uncertain. Germline assignment: CDR1 MNHEY and CDR2 SVGAGI. The CDR3 length is 12 residues. The ends were cut back, 4 bases at V and 6 bases at J, with 9 bases in the middle. In nucleotides, the CDR3 is TGTGCCAGCAGTTCTAACTACAATGGCTACACCTTC. As protein: CASSSNYNGYTF.

This chain uses TRBV28 with TRBJ2-1; tentatively, D is TRBD2 (5 bases). The CDR3 runs 16 residues. Trimming stripped 4 bases from V and 0 bases from J, with 13 bases between. CDR1 is MDHEN, CDR2 SYDVKM, per germline. CDR3 nucleotide sequence: TGTGCCAGCAGTTCATTGGACTTAAGCTCCTACAATGAGCAGTTCTTC. Translating gives CASSSLDLSSYNEQFF.

V is TRBV19 and J is TRBJ2-1, with 11 bases lining up with TRBD2. CDR1 LNHDA and CDR2 SQIVND come from the germline V gene (reference sequence). There are 16 residues in the CDR3. The J segment lost 2 bases and the V segment lost 7 bases, leaving 7 bases of the junction unmatched. DNA for the CDR3: TGTGCCAGTAATCCTAGCGGGAGGCCTCCCTACAATGAGCAGTTCTTC. As protein: CASNPSGRPPYNEQFF.

This clone was counted between two and nine times. V and J are TRBV29-1 and TRBJ1-2; 10 bases align to TRBD1. The J segment lost 6 bases and the V segment lost 7 bases, leaving 2 bases of the junction unmatched. CDR3 size: 11 residues. The germline V gene has CDR1 SQVTM and CDR2 ANQGSEA. The CDR3 nucleotides are TGCAGCGCTGGGACAGGGGATGGCTACACCTTC. The encoded protein is CSAGTGDGYTF. Full variable domain (remainder filled in from reference TRBV29-1 and TRBJ1-2): SAVISQKPSRDICQRGTSLTIQCQVDSQVTMMFWYRQQPGQSLTLIATANQGSEATYESGFVIDKFPISRPNLTFSTLTVSNMSPEDSSIYLCSAGTGDGYTFGSGTRLTVV.

The V and J genes are TRBV3-1 (or the pseudogene TRBV3-2) and TRBJ2-1; 8 bases are a match to TRBD2. Germline V gene data show CDR1 as LGHDT and CDR2 as YNNKEL (reference sequence). Trimming at V came to 0 bases and at J to 2 bases, leaving 0 bases not matched to a gene. This CDR3 region has 15 residues. Here the CDR3 DNA reads TGTGCCAGCAGCCAAGAAGCGGGAGCCTACAATGAGCAGTTCTTC. Translating it yields CASSQEAGAYNEQFF.

The chain carries TRBV10-3 and TRBJ2-7, with 8 bases matching TRBD1. The CDR3 loop spans 14 amino acids. J gave up 5 bases and V 10 bases, and 13 bases lay outside the gene matches. Germline CDR1 and CDR2: ENHRY and SYGVKD. The CDR3 loop reads CATRPRQGSDEQYF. As DNA, the CDR3 is TGTGCCACCCGTCCGAGACAGGGGAGTGACGAGCAGTACTTC.

The rearrangement uses TRBV2 and TRBJ1-5, with D possibly TRBD1 on 6 matching bases. V was clipped by 6 bases and J by 0 bases, with 18 bases between them. CDR1 is SNHLY, CDR2 FYNNEI, per germline. The CDR3 has 17 residues. The CDR3 DNA follows: TGTGCCAGCAGCCTGGGGGCAGGCACTTATAGCAATCAGCCCCAGCATTTT. Residues: CASSLGAGTYSNQPQHF. The whole variable domain, filled in from reference TRBV2 and TRBJ1-5, reads EPEVTQTPSHQVTQMGQEVILRCVPISNHLYFYWYRQILGQKVEFLVSFYNNEISEKSEIFDDQFSVERPDGSNFTLKIRSTKLEDSAMYFCASSLGAGTYSNQPQHFGDGTRLSIL.

This clone was counted only a few times. J is TRBJ2-3 and V is TRBV19; 7 bases fit TRBD2. Germline trimming cut 5 bases from V and 6 bases from J; bases unmatched to any gene: 11. CDR3 length: 15 amino acids. The germline V gene has CDR1 LNHDA and CDR2 SQIVND (reference sequence). CDR3 residues: CASSQTSTRHDTQYF. For the CDR3, the DNA is TGTGCCAGTAGTCAGACTAGCACACGGCACGATACGCAGTATTTT.

The rearrangement joins TRBV3-1 (or the pseudogene TRBV3-2) to TRBJ2-4; 7 bases are shared with TRBD2. The germline V gene encodes CDR1 LGHDT and CDR2 YNNKEL (reference sequence). The CDR3 contains 15 residues. J was trimmed by 3 bases and V by 1 base; bases with no gene match: 3. The CDR3 coding sequence is TGTGCCAGCAGCCAAGTACTAGCGAGCAAAAACATTCAGTACTTC. Translated, it gives CASSQVLASKNIQYF.

This sequence joins TRBV3-1 (or the pseudogene TRBV3-2) and TRBJ2-3, with D possibly being TRBD1 (6 bases). The CDR3 has 12 residues. The ends were cut back, 4 bases at V and 7 bases at J, with 9 bases in the middle. CDR1 and CDR2 (germline): LGHDT, YNNKEL (reference sequence). The chain's CDR3 is CASSPTGYTQYF. CDR3 nucleotides: TGTGCCAGCAGCCCCACAGGGTATACGCAGTATTTT.

The chain combines TRBV19 with TRBJ1-5; no firm D call. The germline CDR1 and CDR2 sequences are LNHDA and SQIVND (reference sequence). The CDR3 has 14 residues. Trimming pared 6 bases from V and 0 bases from J, leaving 9 bases between. CDR3: CASRAEDSNQPQHF. CDR3 DNA: TGTGCCAGTAGAGCAGAGGATAGCAATCAGCCCCAGCATTTT.

This clone has a single count. This rearrangement joins TRBV7-6 to TRBJ2-7; 11 nucleotides agree with TRBD2. V dropped 5 bases and J dropped 1; count of bases not matched to a gene: 10. CDR3 length: 17 amino acids. Germline CDR1 SGHVS, CDR2 FNYEAQ. DNA of the CDR3: TGTGCCAGCAGCCTAGGACTAGCGGGCTCCGTTTCCTACGAGCAGTACTTC. Amino acids: CASSLGLAGSVSYEQYF.

This chain links TRBV7-3 with TRBJ2-1; 8 bases fit TRBD1. Germline V gene data show CDR1 as SGHTA and CDR2 as FQGTGA. The CDR3 runs 15 residues. The V segment lost 2 bases and the J segment 2 bases; nucleotides outside the gene matches: 2. Here the CDR3 reads CASSLATGAYNEQFF. DNA for the CDR3: TGTGCCAGCAGCTTAGCGACAGGGGCCTACAATGAGCAGTTCTTC.